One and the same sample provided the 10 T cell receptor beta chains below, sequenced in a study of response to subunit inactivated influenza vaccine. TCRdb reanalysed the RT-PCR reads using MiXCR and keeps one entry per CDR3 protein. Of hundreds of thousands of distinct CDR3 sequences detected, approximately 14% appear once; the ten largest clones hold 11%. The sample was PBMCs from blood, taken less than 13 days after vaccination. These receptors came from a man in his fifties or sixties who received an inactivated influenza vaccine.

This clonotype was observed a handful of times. The CDR3 DNA follows: TGTGCCAGTAGTATAGCGGGACTAGCGGGAAGTGAGCAGTTCTTC. It yields the protein CASSIAGLAGSEQFF. The chain carries TRBV19 and TRBJ2-1; 13 nucleotides align to TRBD2. Germline V gene data show CDR1 as LNHDA and CDR2 as SQIVND (reference sequence). The junction had 3 bases not matched to a gene; V was cut back by 1 base and J by 9 bases. The CDR3 is 15 residues long.

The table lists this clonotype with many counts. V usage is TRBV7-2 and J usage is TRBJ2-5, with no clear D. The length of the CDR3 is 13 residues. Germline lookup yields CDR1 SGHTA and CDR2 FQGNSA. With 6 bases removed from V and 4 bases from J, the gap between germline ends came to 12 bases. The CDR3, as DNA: TGTGCCAGCAGTTTAAGGCGAGGAGAGACCCAGTACTTC. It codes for CASSLRRGETQYF.

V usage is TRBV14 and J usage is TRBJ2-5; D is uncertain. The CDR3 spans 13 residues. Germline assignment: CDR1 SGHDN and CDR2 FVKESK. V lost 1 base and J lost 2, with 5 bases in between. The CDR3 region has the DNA TGTGCCAGCAGCCAAGTGGGGCAAGAGACCCAGTACTTC. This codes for CASSQVGQETQYF.

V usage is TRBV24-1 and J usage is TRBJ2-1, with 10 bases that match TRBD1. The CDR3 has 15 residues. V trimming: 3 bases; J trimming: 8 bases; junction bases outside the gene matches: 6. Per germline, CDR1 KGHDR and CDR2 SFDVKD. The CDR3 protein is CATSDARQGADEQFF. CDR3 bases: TGTGCCACCAGTGATGCTAGACAGGGGGCCGATGAGCAGTTCTTC.

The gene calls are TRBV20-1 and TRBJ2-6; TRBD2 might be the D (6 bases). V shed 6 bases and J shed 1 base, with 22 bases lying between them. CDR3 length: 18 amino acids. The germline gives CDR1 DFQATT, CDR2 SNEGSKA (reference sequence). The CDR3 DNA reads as TGCAGTGCACCACCCACGGGAGACTACCCTTCTGGGGCCAACGTCCTGACTTTC. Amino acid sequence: CSAPPTGDYPSGANVLTF.

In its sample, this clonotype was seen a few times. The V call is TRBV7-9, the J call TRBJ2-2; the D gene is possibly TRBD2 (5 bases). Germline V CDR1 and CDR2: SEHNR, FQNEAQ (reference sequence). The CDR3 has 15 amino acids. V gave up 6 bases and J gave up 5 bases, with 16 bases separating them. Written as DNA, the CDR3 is TGTGCCAGCAGACCAGGACGAGCGGAGACCGGGGAGCTGTTTTTT. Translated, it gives CASRPGRAETGELFF.

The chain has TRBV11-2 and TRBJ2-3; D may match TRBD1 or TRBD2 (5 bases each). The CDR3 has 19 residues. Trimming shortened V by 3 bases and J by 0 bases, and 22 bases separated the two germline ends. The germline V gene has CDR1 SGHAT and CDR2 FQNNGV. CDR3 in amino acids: CASSLLKLSGPDSTDTQYF. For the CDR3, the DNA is TGTGCCAGCAGCTTGTTAAAGCTGTCGGGACCAGATAGCACAGATACGCAGTATTTT.

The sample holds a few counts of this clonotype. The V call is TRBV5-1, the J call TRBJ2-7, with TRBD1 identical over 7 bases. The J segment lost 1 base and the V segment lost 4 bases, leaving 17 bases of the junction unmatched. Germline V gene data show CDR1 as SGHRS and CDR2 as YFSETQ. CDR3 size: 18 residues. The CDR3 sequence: CASSLSRTGILGSYEQYF. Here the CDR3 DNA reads TGCGCCAGCAGCCTTTCTAGGACAGGCATCTTGGGGTCCTACGAGCAGTACTTC.

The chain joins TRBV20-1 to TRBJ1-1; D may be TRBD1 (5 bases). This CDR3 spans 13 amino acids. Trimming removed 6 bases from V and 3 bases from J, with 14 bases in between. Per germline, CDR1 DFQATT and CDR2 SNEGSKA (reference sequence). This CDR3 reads CSAPPAGYTEAFF. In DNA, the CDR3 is TGCAGTGCCCCCCCGGCAGGGTACACTGAAGCTTTCTTT.

The CDR3 DNA sequence: TGTGCCAGCAGATGGACAGTAGAAAATGAAAAACTGTTTTTT. Amino acids: CASRWTVENEKLFF. The chain joins TRBV6-1 to TRBJ1-4, with a tentative D call TRBD1 (6 bases). There are 14 residues in the CDR3. Germline values: CDR1 MNHNS, CDR2 SASEGT. Trimming shortened V by 6 bases and J by 5 bases, and 13 bases separated the two germline ends.